This T cell receptor beta chain was captured by sequencing in a study of T cells in Graves' hyperthyroidism and ophthalmopathy. Amplified TCR beta CDR3 regions derived from RNA transcripts. During a first-round RT-PCR of the TCR CDR3, the HTBI primer set was used. In TCRdb, the multiplex PCR reads were re-called with MiXCR into one record per CDR3 protein. The table lists almost 600,000 distinct CDR3 sequences, approximately 13% of them singletons, with roughly 6.2% in the top ten. V was trimmed by 7 bases and J by 1 base, leaving 13 bases between them. CDR1 GTSNPN and CDR2 SVGIG come from the germline V gene (reference sequence). The CDR3 runs to 13 residues. Not enrolled were patients with uncontrolled infection, other autoimmune disease, pregnancy or lactation. At first hyperthyroidism diagnosis, before any ophthalmopathy symptoms, the blood sample was collected.

This sequence originates from a woman aged 30 to 39 with Graves' hyperthyroidism that later progressed to Graves' ophthalmopathy. The chain recombines TRBV30 with TRBJ1-1; D gene ambiguous. Material: blood. CDR3 DNA: TGTGCCTACCAATCAACCGAGAACACTGAAGCTTTCTTT. It encodes CAYQSTENTEAFF. Drawing the rest from reference TRBV30 and TRBJ1-1, the complete variable domain is SQTIHQWPATLVQPVGSPLSLECTVEGTSNPNLYWYRQAAGRGLQLLFYSVGIGQISSEVPQNLSASRPQDRQFILSSKKLLLSDSGFYLCAYQSTENTEAFFGQGTRLTVV.